Below, 12 T cell receptor beta chains from the same sample are listed, as sequenced in a study of T-cell memory formation after mild COVID-19. In TCRdb, the 5' RACE reads were re-called with MiXCR into one record per CDR3 protein. Here the sample spans around 500,000 distinct CDR3 sequences, 15% to 20% being singletons. Sequencing was carried out using PBMCs or a T cell subset sorted from them (not recorded which). These TCRs come from an adult woman who had mild COVID-19 (a few samples of this study predate the infection). Cell type and time point are not known.

This clonotype was seen repeatedly, ten times or more. The gene calls are TRBV3-1 and TRBJ1-1; 9 bases match TRBD1. Germline V gives CDR1 LGHDT, CDR2 YNNKEL (reference sequence). The CDR3 has 14 amino acids. With V trimmed by 6 bases and J by 1 base, 3 bases remained unmatched. This chain's CDR3 is CASRDRGRNTEAFF. In DNA, the CDR3 is TGTGCCAGCAGGGACAGGGGAAGGAACACTGAAGCTTTCTTT.

The chain carries TRBV7-9 and TRBJ1-1, with TRBD1 identical over 7 bases. The V gene end was trimmed by 6 bases and the J gene end by 0 bases; junction bases not matched to a gene: 4. The CDR3 runs 14 residues. Germline loops: CDR1 SEHNR, CDR2 FQNEAQ (reference sequence). The DNA for the CDR3 is TGTGCCAGCAGATTAACAGGGGTGAACACTGAAGCTTTCTTT. This gives the protein CASRLTGVNTEAFF.

The rearrangement links TRBV4-2 to TRBJ2-7, with D possibly TRBD1 on 5 matching bases. V lost 2 bases and J lost 7, with 15 bases in between. Per the germline V gene, CDR1 is LGHNA and CDR2 is YNFKEQ. The CDR3 loop spans 14 amino acids. CDR3: CASSQLRDSYEQYF. The CDR3 DNA reads TGTGCCAGCAGCCAACTCAGGGATTCGTATGAGCAGTACTTC.

The rearrangement links TRBV19 to TRBJ2-1; maybe TRBD1 (6 bases). Germline loops: CDR1 LNHDA, CDR2 SQIVND (reference sequence). V lost 5 bases and J lost 2, with 13 bases in between. The CDR3 is 15 residues long. The CDR3 coding sequence is TGTGCCAGTAGTTCAACAGGGACACCCTACAATGAGCAGTTCTTC. Encoded protein: CASSSTGTPYNEQFF.

The rearrangement uses TRBV11-3 and TRBJ2-1; 8 bases agree with TRBD2. CDR3 length: 19 residues. The germline V gene has CDR1 SGHNT and CDR2 YENEEA. Trimming took 4 bases from V and 3 from J; bases not matched to a gene: 17. As DNA, the CDR3 is TGTGCCAGCAGCTCCCCCTTCGGGAATCCGGGACTAGACTACAATGAGCAGTTCTTC. This sequence encodes CASSSPFGNPGLDYNEQFF.

This chain uses TRBV7-2 with TRBJ2-1, with 11 bases lining up with TRBD2. This CDR3 has 14 amino acids. The V and J ends lost 8 bases and 4 bases, in that order; junction bases with no gene match: 4. Germline V gene data show CDR1 as SGHTA and CDR2 as FQGNSA. CDR3 sequence (DNA): TGTGCCAGCTTTAGCGGGAGGGTATACAATGAGCAGTTCTTC. Translation gives CASFSGRVYNEQFF.

This clonotype was seen repeatedly, ten times or more. Just one base apart from a much larger clone, this may be a read error. The rearrangement uses TRBV5-6 and TRBJ1-5, with D hard to call. The germline gives CDR1 SGHDT, CDR2 YYEEEE. The CDR3 spans 13 residues. V was trimmed by 4 bases and J by 0 bases, leaving 5 bases between them. The CDR3 bases are TGTGCCAGCAGCCGTTATAGCAATCAGCCCCAGCATTTT. Protein sequence: CASSRYSNQPQHF.

This rearrangement joins TRBV20-1 to TRBJ2-7, with D possibly matching TRBD2 (5 bases). The CDR3 spans 14 residues. Germline loops: CDR1 DFQATT, CDR2 SNEGSKA (reference sequence). With 5 bases removed from V and 1 base from J, the gap between germline ends came to 15 bases. The CDR3 here is CSARYNWESYEQYF. The CDR3 DNA sequence: TGCAGTGCTCGATATAATTGGGAGTCCTACGAGCAGTACTTC.

In its sample, this clonotype was seen a few times. The V call is TRBV4-1, the J call TRBJ2-1; TRBD2 might be the D (5 bases). CDR1 is MGHRA, CDR2 YSYEKL, per germline. This CDR3 is 15 amino acids long. Trimming took off 3 bases at V and 8 bases at J, with 17 bases between the two ends. The CDR3 region is CASSHSGPSGYEQFF. CDR3 bases: TGCGCCAGCAGCCACTCCGGGCCGAGCGGATATGAGCAGTTCTTC.

This clonotype was counted a few times. This chain connects TRBV11-3 to TRBJ2-4, with unresolved D. V was pared by 6 bases and J by 3 bases, with 12 bases between. The CDR3 totals 14 residues. The germline gives CDR1 SGHNT, CDR2 YENEEA. CDR3 nucleotides: TGTGCCAGCAGTTCCGGCTGGATCAAAAACATTCAGTACTTC. Amino acid sequence: CASSSGWIKNIQYF. Full variable domain (rest looked up from reference TRBV11-3 and TRBJ2-4): EAGVVQSPRYKIIEKKQPVAFWCNPISGHNTLYWYLQNLGQGPELLIRYENEEAVDDSQLPKDRFSAERLKGVDSTLKIQPAELGDSAVYLCASSSGWIKNIQYFGAGTRLSVL.

This clonotype turned up a few times. The chain employs TRBV11-2 and TRBJ1-2; 8 positions match TRBD1. The germline CDR1 and CDR2 sequences are SGHAT and FQNNGV. The length of the CDR3 is 14 residues. Losses at the gene ends were 0 bases for V and 6 bases for J; bases not matched to a gene: 3. CDR3 region: CASSLDRGHDGYTF. CDR3 coding DNA: TGTGCCAGCAGCTTAGACAGGGGGCATGATGGCTACACCTTC.

CDR3: CASTAIGGTQYF. DNA of the CDR3: TGTGCCAGCACCGCGATCGGAGGGACCCAGTACTTC. The V gene is TRBV6-6, the J gene TRBJ2-5; a possible D gene is TRBD2 (5 bases). Per germline, CDR1 MNHNY and CDR2 SVGAGI (reference sequence). The V gene lost 7 bases and the J gene lost 7 bases, with 13 bases spanning the gap. CDR3 size: 12 residues.